A selection of T cell receptor beta chains follows, all from one sample in a study of blood T cell repertoires in COVID-19. Sequencing was performed with immunoSEQ multiplex PCR; in TCRdb, only in-frame clones are kept and a portion is missing. Of approximately 100,000 clones listed, about four fifths were seen once; the top ten hold approximately 6.8%. The sequenced sample consisted of peripheral blood. The receptor set was obtained from a man in his 60s with acute or convalescent COVID-19. Each CDR3 is given with its conserved first and last residue. Fields, in order: clone size, D gene, V gene, J gene, CDR3 DNA, CDR3 protein. D genes are given only for firm matches. Where a row states a size, it is once, few, many or the class of an expanded clone; other rows omit it.

size: NA
D: TRBD1
V: TRBV7-2
J: TRBJ1-2
DNA: TGTGCCAGCAGCTTAGCACAGGGGTATGGCTACACCTTC
CDR3: CASSLAQGYGYTF

size: NA
D: TRBD2
V: TRBV6-5
J: TRBJ2-7
DNA: TGTGCCAGCAGGGGACTAGCGGGGGTCGGCGAGCAGTACTTC
CDR3: CASRGLAGVGEQYF

size: many
D: NA
V: TRBV28
J: TRBJ2-7
DNA: TGTGCCAGCAGTTCTAAATACGAGCAGTACTTC
CDR3: CASSSKYEQYF

size: NA
D: NA
V: TRBV19
J: TRBJ1-1
DNA: TGTGCCAGTTCCGGACAGACGAACACTGAAGCTTTCTTT
CDR3: CASSGQTNTEAFF

size: NA
D: NA
V: TRBV5-6
J: TRBJ2-5
DNA: TGTGCCAGCAGCTTGACAGCCTCAAGCGAGACCCAGTACTTC
CDR3: CASSLTASSETQYF

size: NA
D: TRBD2
V: TRBV24-1
J: TRBJ2-5
DNA: TGTGCCACCAGTGATCCTATAGCGGGGGCTCAAGAGACCCAGTACTTC
CDR3: CATSDPIAGAQETQYF

size: NA
D: NA
V: TRBV30
J: TRBJ2-7
DNA: TGTGCCTGGAGCCCCGATTGGGCAGAAGGCCACGAGCAGTACTTC
CDR3: CAWSPDWAEGHEQYF

size: NA
D: TRBD2
V: TRBV6-5
J: TRBJ2-2
DNA: TGTGCCAGCAGTTATAACGGGGGGACCGGGGAGCTGTTTTTT
CDR3: CASSYNGGTGELFF

size: NA
D: TRBD2
V: TRBV5-5
J: TRBJ2-3
DNA: TGTGCCAGCAGCCTACTAGCGGGGGGGCAAGATACGCAGTATTTT
CDR3: CASSLLAGGQDTQYF

size: NA
D: TRBD1
V: TRBV10-3
J: TRBJ1-2
DNA: TGTGCCATCAGTCCTATAAATCCGAAACAGGGGGTCGGCTACACCTTC
CDR3: CAISPINPKQGVGYTF

size: NA
D: NA
V: TRBV7-3
J: TRBJ2-5
DNA: TGTGCCAGCAGCTTAAGTCCGGGGGGCGAAGAGACCCAGTACTTC
CDR3: CASSLSPGGEETQYF

size: NA
D: NA
V: TRBV7-9
J: TRBJ1-2
DNA: TGTGCCAGCAGCCCCGGACAGTACTCTAGATATGGCTACACCTTC
CDR3: CASSPGQYSRYGYTF

size: NA
D: NA
V: TRBV28
J: TRBJ2-7
DNA: TGTGCCAGCAGTCCTATAGACAGGAGTAGCTCCTACGAGCAGTACTTC
CDR3: CASSPIDRSSSYEQYF

size: once
D: NA
V: TRBV30
J: TRBJ1-5
DNA: TGTGCCTGGGCGCGGGGCTTAGGTCAGCCCCAGCATTTT
CDR3: CAWARGLGQPQHF

size: NA
D: NA
V: TRBV11-2
J: TRBJ2-1
DNA: TGTGCCAGCAGCTTAGAAGGAGAGGAGCAGTTCTTC
CDR3: CASSLEGEEQFF

size: NA
D: TRBD1
V: TRBV6-6
J: TRBJ2-7
DNA: TGTGCCAGCAGTTCCGGACAGGGGGCTAACTACGAGCAGTACTTC
CDR3: CASSSGQGANYEQYF

size: NA
D: NA
V: TRBV6-1
J: TRBJ1-5
DNA: TGTGCCAGCAGTGAAGGGGGCTTTGGGCAGCCCCAGCATTTT
CDR3: CASSEGGFGQPQHF

size: NA
D: NA
V: TRBV4-3
J: TRBJ1-2
DNA: TGCGCCAGCAGCCAAGACCAGAAATCCTATGGCTACACCTTC
CDR3: CASSQDQKSYGYTF

size: NA
D: NA
V: TRBV10-3
J: TRBJ1-4
DNA: TGTGCCATCAGTGAGTCGACACAAGTTAATGAAAAACTGTTTTTT
CDR3: CAISESTQVNEKLFF

size: NA
D: NA
V: TRBV5-6
J: TRBJ1-4
DNA: TGTGCCAGCAGCCCAGATGCAGGGTTGAATGAAAAACTGTTTTTT
CDR3: CASSPDAGLNEKLFF

size: NA
D: TRBD2
V: TRBV5-1
J: TRBJ2-7
DNA: TGCGCCAGCAGCCCCGGACTAGCCCAAACCTACGAGCAGTACTTC
CDR3: CASSPGLAQTYEQYF

size: NA
D: NA
V: TRBV25-1
J: TRBJ1-5
DNA: TGTGCCAGCGGCGACGGGGATCAGCCCCAGCATTTT
CDR3: CASGDGDQPQHF

size: NA
D: TRBD1
V: TRBV29-1
J: TRBJ1-1
DNA: TGCAGCGCCGAGACAGGGGGCACTGAAGCTTTCTTT
CDR3: CSAETGGTEAFF